Sequencing of this T cell receptor (beta chain) was carried out in a study of T cell repertoires in cytomegalovirus infection. Whole-study findings and limits: Within the response measured ex vivo, HLA-C-restricted CMV-specific TCR beta clonotypes were dominant.

Via MiXCR, TCRdb re-called the reads, giving one row per CDR3 protein. Of about 210,000 distinct CDR3 sequences listed, around 6.2% are singletons. This clonotype came up many times. The antigen is unknown. The receptor was isolated from a human donor in good health (CMV status not recorded). Some clones in this sample may be carry-over from other donors' samples. Sequenced material: PBMCs.

The CDR3 loop reads CASRLLRGDDNEQFF. The CDR3 DNA follows: TGTGCCAGCCGCTTATTGCGGGGGGACGACAATGAGCAGTTCTTC. The rearrangement links TRBV6-2 or TRBV6-3 to TRBJ2-1; 8 bases line up with TRBD2. CDR1 is MNHEY and CDR2 is SVGEGT in the germline V gene. Germline trimming cut 8 bases from V and 5 bases from J; bases unmatched to any gene: 11. The CDR3 runs to 15 residues.